The 16 T cell receptor beta chains in this list originate from one sample, sequenced in a study of T-cell reconstitution after alpha-beta-depleted transplantation in children (dated by TCRdb to between 2015 and 2016). The treatment or condition tag for this specimen amounts to: allogeneic hematopoietic cell transplantation with graft depleted of TCRalphabeta T cells and CD19 B cells. Library preparation was by PCR. Sequenced on an Illumina HiSeq 2500. TCR library preparation used molecular barcoding, with unique molecular identifiers applied to normalize quantification of the TCRbeta repertoire. TCRdb trimmed the raw reads at Q25, called clones with MiXCR and kept productive beta chains. Rows merge per CDR3 protein into single entries with the most common DNA and genes. The sample includes almost 600,000 distinct CDR3 sequences, with approximately 30% observed a single time. The ten largest account for 30% to 40% of the sample.

The sequenced sample was PBMCs, obtained before TCRalphabeta/CD19-depleted stem cell transplant. These receptors were obtained from a boy under three years old with Wiskott-Aldrich syndrome, due to receive a stem cell transplant.

The chain uses TRBV27 and TRBJ2-1; TRBD1 agrees at 9 bases. The J segment lost 3 bases and the V segment lost 2 bases, leaving 8 bases of the junction unmatched. Per germline, CDR1 MNHEY and CDR2 SMNVEV (reference sequence). The CDR3 sequence is 17 residues long. The CDR3 bases are TGTGCCAGCAGTTTAATGACAGGGGGAACCCTCTACAATGAGCAGTTCTTC. Protein: CASSLMTGGTLYNEQFF.

The chain couples TRBV4-1 to TRBJ1-4, with a tentative D call TRBD1 (5 bases). V was cut by 6 bases and J by 7 bases, with 18 bases left in between. The CDR3 is made up of 15 amino acids. From germline, CDR1 is MGHRA and CDR2 YSYEKL. For the CDR3, the DNA is TGCGCCAGCAGAGGTCCCAGTGGGGGGAGTGAAAAACTGTTTTTT. Translation gives CASRGPSGGSEKLFF.

This clonotype turned up a few times. This sequence joins TRBV12-3 or TRBV12-4 and TRBJ1-2; possibly TRBD1 for D (6 bases). Trimming pared 6 bases from V and 7 bases from J, leaving 18 bases between. The CDR3 runs to 14 residues. The CDR3 sequence: CASSTSGRGPGYTF. In nucleotides, the CDR3 is TGTGCCAGCAGCACCTCTGGCCGGGGGCCTGGCTACACCTTC.

In this sample, this clonotype turned up a few times. The chain carries TRBV5-1 and TRBJ2-7; 7 bases match TRBD2. V was clipped by 4 bases and J by 3 bases; unmatched bases: 10. Germline V gene data show CDR1 as SGHRS and CDR2 as YFSETQ. There are 15 residues in the CDR3. The CDR3 DNA is TGCGCCAGCAGCCCTGTCGCGCGGGAGCACTACGAGCAGTACTTC. Translation gives CASSPVAREHYEQYF. Based on the CDR3 plus reference TRBV5-1 and TRBJ2-7, the full variable domain is KAGVTQTPRYLIKTRGQQVTLSCSPISGHRSVSWYQQTPGQGLQFLFEYFSETQRNKGNFPGRFSGRQFSNSRSEMNVSTLELGDSALYLCASSPVAREHYEQYFGPGTRLTVT.

Only one count was recorded for this clonotype. At one of its ends the junction is not consistent with the germline gene, which may arise from a read error. V and J are TRBV12-3 or TRBV12-4 and TRBJ1-4; 8 bases map to TRBD1. The CDR3 length is 16 residues. For the CDR3, the DNA is TGTGCCAGCAGTTTAGCCCGGACAGGGTTGCCTGAAAAACTGTTTTTC. Encoded protein: CASSLARTGLPEKLFF.

J is TRBJ2-2 and V is TRBV5-1; TRBD2 matches at 14 bases. V trimming: 2 bases; J trimming: 5 bases; junction bases outside the gene matches: 5. This CDR3 comprises 17 residues. The V gene's germline CDR1 is SGHRS and CDR2 YFSETQ. The CDR3 protein is CASSLPGLAGETGELFF. Here the CDR3 DNA reads TGCGCCAGCAGCTTACCGGGACTAGCGGGAGAAACCGGGGAGCTGTTTTTT.

This clonotype turned up a few times. The rearrangement joins TRBV28 to TRBJ2-4; 7 positions match TRBD1. Per germline, CDR1 MDHEN and CDR2 SYDVKM. This CDR3 comprises 15 residues. The trim removed 6 bases at V and 8 bases at J, leaving 13 bases unmatched. CDR3 DNA sequence: TGTGCCAGCAGAAAGAGAGGGGGCTCATACGACATTCAGTACTTC. Translating gives CASRKRGGSYDIQYF.

Only a few counts were recorded for this clonotype. The chain has TRBV7-2 and TRBJ2-5; no clear D gene. Germline-derived CDR1 and CDR2 are SGHTA and FQGNSA. The CDR3 consists of 14 residues. V lost 4 bases, J lost 5 bases, and 14 bases lay in between. The CDR3 protein is CASSSAVAGETQYF. The DNA for the CDR3 is TGTGCCAGCAGCTCCGCAGTAGCCGGGGAGACCCAGTACTTC.

This rearrangement joins TRBV10-3 to TRBJ2-1, with D hard to call. Trimming pared 6 bases from V and 5 bases from J, leaving 14 bases between. This CDR3 spans 14 amino acids. Germline V gene lookup returns CDR1 ENHRY and CDR2 SYGVKD. This CDR3 is CAISPIGANNEQFF. In nucleotides, the CDR3 is TGTGCCATCAGCCCCATAGGAGCAAACAATGAGCAGTTCTTC.

This clonotype was recorded at least ten times. This rearrangement joins TRBV5-1 to TRBJ2-3, with 7 positions matching TRBD2. CDR3 length equals 15 residues. The V and J ends lost 2 bases and 3 bases, in that order; junction bases with no gene match: 6. Germline V gives CDR1 SGHRS, CDR2 YFSETQ. The DNA for the CDR3 is TGCGCCAGCAGCTTCGGAGCGGGAAGTACAGATACGCAGTATTTT. Translated, it gives CASSFGAGSTDTQYF.

The chain is built from TRBV6-6 and TRBJ2-2; TRBD1 might be the D (5 bases). Trimming took 2 bases from V and 6 from J, leaving 7 bases between them. Germline CDR1 reads MNHNY; CDR2 reads SVGAGI (reference sequence). The CDR3 is made up of 13 amino acids. The CDR3 protein is CASSYGAPGELFF. The DNA of the CDR3 is TGTGCCAGCAGTTACGGGGCCCCCGGGGAGCTGTTTTTT.

The chain is built from TRBV7-9 and TRBJ1-1, with a weak D call TRBD1 (5 bases). The V gene lost 5 bases and the J gene lost 6 bases, with 16 bases spanning the gap. This CDR3 is built from 14 residues. Looked up from germline, CDR1 is SEHNR and CDR2 is FQNEAQ (reference sequence). The CDR3 DNA sequence: TGTGCCAGCAGCCCCGGGGCGGGATACGCTGAAGCTTTCTTT. Its translation is CASSPGAGYAEAFF.

This clonotype was detected only a few times. The V and J genes are TRBV5-1 and TRBJ2-7; D uncertain. Trimming shortened V by 6 bases and J by 1 base, and 17 bases separated the two germline ends. The CDR3 length is 15 residues. In germline, CDR1 is SGHRS, CDR2 YFSETQ. The DNA for the CDR3 is TGCGCCAGCATCCGTCCGGGTAGGAGTTCCTACGAGCAGTACTTC. It codes for CASIRPGRSSYEQYF.

This clonotype has more than one count but fewer than ten. J is TRBJ2-1 and V is TRBV5-1; 7 bases match TRBD2. CDR1 and CDR2 from the germline V gene are SGHRS and YFSETQ. Trimming took 4 bases from V and 6 from J; bases not matched to a gene: 10. The CDR3 loop spans 15 amino acids. The CDR3 reads CASSLRGGTTNEQFF. The CDR3 bases are TGCGCCAGCAGCCTGCGCGGAGGGACTACCAATGAGCAGTTCTTC.

This clonotype appeared a few times. This chain uses TRBV20-1 with TRBJ1-5; 8 positions agree with TRBD1. The J segment lost 1 base and the V segment lost 2 bases, leaving 4 bases of the junction unmatched. CDR1 DFQATT and CDR2 SNEGSKA come from the germline V gene (reference sequence). The CDR3 totals 15 residues. The chain's CDR3 is CSARQGALSNQPQHF. The DNA of the CDR3 is TGCAGTGCTAGACAGGGGGCGCTAAGCAATCAGCCCCAGCATTTT.

The chain links TRBV28 to TRBJ2-2; no clear D gene. V lost 5 bases to trimming and J lost 9 bases, with 13 bases between them. Germline-derived CDR1 and CDR2 are MDHEN and SYDVKM. There are 13 residues in the CDR3. The CDR3 loop is CASSRPLRRELFF. Here the CDR3 DNA reads TGTGCCAGCAGTAGACCCCTTAGGCGGGAGCTGTTTTTT.